Following are 18 T cell receptor beta chains from one sample sequenced in a study of T cells in Graves' hyperthyroidism and ophthalmopathy. RNA transcripts provided the source from which TCR beta CDR3 regions were amplified. The HTBI primer set drove a first-round RT-PCR of the TCR CDR3. TCRdb itself ran the multiplex PCR reads through MiXCR, one entry per CDR3 protein. This table has under 650,000 distinct CDR3 sequences, around 16% appearing once. Sequenced: blood. The receptors originated from a woman aged 25 to 39 with Graves' hyperthyroidism.

This clonotype has a count of ten or more. V and J are TRBV2 and TRBJ2-3; 7 bases are shared with TRBD1. The germline CDR1 and CDR2 sequences are SNHLY and FYNNEI. The CDR3 length is 14 residues. Trimming removed 8 bases from V and 1 base from J; junction bases left unmatched: 6. The CDR3 bases are TGTGCCAGCGGGGACAGCATTCGCACAGATACGCAGTATTTT. Protein: CASGDSIRTDTQYF.

For this clonotype: A read error is possible here, since a much larger clone lies one base away. DNA of the CDR3: TGTGCCAGCAGCCAAGAAGTCCGGGGCGAGCAGTACTTC. Its translation: CASSQEVRGEQYF. The gene calls are TRBV3-1 and TRBJ2-7, with D possibly being TRBD2 (5 bases). The CDR3 length is 13 residues. Per germline, CDR1 LGHDT and CDR2 YNNKEL (reference sequence). Deletions cut 0 bases from V and 6 bases from J, with 9 bases between.

This clonotype was seen ten or more times. The genes are TRBV3-1 and TRBJ2-5; D may be TRBD1 (6 bases). Germline assignment: CDR1 LGHDT and CDR2 YNNKEL (reference sequence). Trimming removed 2 bases at V and 5 bases at J, with 6 bases between. This CDR3 spans 12 amino acids. The CDR3 region is CASSQRGETQYF. DNA for the CDR3: TGTGCCAGCAGCCAAAGGGGGGAGACCCAGTACTTC.

This clonotype was seen a handful of times. This sequence joins TRBV30 and TRBJ1-5; 7 bases line up with TRBD1. CDR3 size: 14 residues. Looked up from germline, CDR1 is GTSNPN and CDR2 is SVGIG (reference sequence). V lost 5 bases, J lost 5 bases, and 9 bases stayed unmatched. Written as DNA, the CDR3 is TGTGCCTGGGGATCCGGGACAGAGTATCAGCCCCAGCATTTT. Its protein is CAWGSGTEYQPQHF. The variable domain in full, with the rest retrieved from reference TRBV30 and TRBJ1-5, is SQTIHQWPATLVQPVGSPLSLECTVEGTSNPNLYWYRQAAGRGLQLLFYSVGIGQISSEVPQNLSASRPQDRQFILSSKKLLLSDSGFYLCAWGSGTEYQPQHFGDGTRLSIL.

This clonotype was seen ten or more times. The CDR3 nucleotides read TGCAGTGCTAGCCCTACCCTGGCTCGCCGATCCGATACGCAGTATTTT. This codes for CSASPTLARRSDTQYF. The genes are TRBV20-1 and TRBJ2-3; D uncertain. With 3 bases removed from V and 6 bases from J, the gap between germline ends came to 22 bases. This CDR3 is built from 16 residues. From germline, CDR1 is DFQATT and CDR2 SNEGSKA (reference sequence).

This clonotype was picked up many times. The J gene is TRBJ2-1, the V gene TRBV6-1; 9 positions agree with TRBD2. Germline V gene sequence: CDR1 MNHNS, CDR2 SASEGT. The J segment lost 4 bases and the V segment lost 6 bases, leaving 7 bases of the junction unmatched. This CDR3 spans 15 amino acids. The CDR3 bases are TGTGCCAGCAGCGAGGCGGCGGGAGGGTACAATGAGCAGTTCTTC. Residues: CASSEAAGGYNEQFF.

This clonotype was seen at least ten times. The gene calls are TRBV5-5 and TRBJ2-7; 13 bases are shared with TRBD2. The V and J ends lost 4 bases and 4 bases, in that order; junction bases with no gene match: 5. CDR1 and CDR2 (germline): SGHKS, YYEKEE (reference sequence). The CDR3 is 15 residues long. The CDR3 region is CASSTGLAGTYEQYF. The CDR3 DNA reads TGTGCCAGCAGCACGGGACTAGCGGGAACGTACGAGCAGTACTTC.

This clonotype was seen many times. V is TRBV20-1 and J is TRBJ2-1, with TRBD2 matching over 9 bases. J was trimmed by 4 bases and V by 6 bases; bases with no gene match: 10. This CDR3 has 15 amino acids. CDR1 DFQATT and CDR2 SNEGSKA come from the germline V gene (reference sequence). This chain's CDR3 is CSARSASGIYNEQFF. As DNA, the CDR3 is TGCAGTGCCAGAAGCGCTAGCGGGATATACAATGAGCAGTTCTTC.

The rearrangement joins TRBV15 to TRBJ2-3; D unclear. V lost 1 base, J lost 1 base, and 12 bases lay in between. This CDR3 is 16 amino acids long. Germline CDR1 and CDR2: LNHNV and YYDKDF (reference sequence). The CDR3, as DNA: TGTGCCACCAGCAGAGTCCCTAGAGTGGGCACAGATACGCAGTATTTT. Residues: CATSRVPRVGTDTQYF. Based on the CDR3 plus reference TRBV15 and TRBJ2-3, the full variable domain is DAMVIQNPRYQVTQFGKPVTLSCSQTLNHNVMYWYQQKSSQAPKLLFHYYDKDFNNEADTPDNFQSRRPNTSFCFLDIRSPGLGDTAMYLCATSRVPRVGTDTQYFGPGTRLTVL.

About this clonotype: At one end, the junction sequence differs from germline, possibly due to a read error. The chain recombines TRBV7-2 with TRBJ2-5; D may be TRBD1 or TRBD2 (6 bases each). Germline CDR1 SGHTA, CDR2 FQGNSA. The CDR3 has 12 amino acids. CDR3 in DNA: TGTGCCAGCAGCTTAGGGTGGAGGGGGTTTGACTTC. It encodes CASSLGWRGFDF.

The table lists this clonotype with many counts. The chain carries TRBV12-3 or TRBV12-4 and TRBJ2-3; 10 bases are shared with TRBD1. Trimming at V came to 7 bases and at J to 3 bases, leaving 13 bases not matched to a gene. The CDR3 spans 17 residues. The CDR3 DNA reads as TGTGCCAGCACCTCGACCGGGACAGGGGCTCTGACAGATACGCAGTATTTT. It is translated as CASTSTGTGALTDTQYF.

This chain links TRBV12-3 or TRBV12-4 with TRBJ2-2; the D is unclear. The germline V and J ends were trimmed by 2 bases and 2 bases, with 15 bases remaining between them. The CDR3 consists of 17 residues. The CDR3 DNA is TGTGCCAGCAGTTTACCTAGAGGTTCGCCCAACACCGGGGAGCTGTTTTTT. This gives the protein CASSLPRGSPNTGELFF.

V gene TRBV6-5 combines with J gene TRBJ2-1; TRBD2 aligns across 10 bases. The germline CDR1 and CDR2 sequences are MNHEY and SVGAGI. The CDR3 loop spans 16 amino acids. V gave up 0 bases and J gave up 8 bases; unmatched junction bases: 7. The CDR3 DNA follows: TGTGCCAGCAGTTACTCTTTTCTAGCGGGAGCAGATGAGCAGTTCTTC. It translates to CASSYSFLAGADEQFF.

CDR3 in amino acids: CASSLVGTLNTGELFF. As DNA, the CDR3 is TGTGCCAGCAGCTTAGTCGGGACTTTGAACACCGGGGAGCTGTTTTTT. The chain links TRBV7-9 to TRBJ2-2, with D maybe TRBD2 (6 bases). This CDR3 is 16 amino acids long. The germline V gene has CDR1 SEHNR and CDR2 FQNEAQ (reference sequence). The V and J ends lost 1 base and 1 base respectively, with 10 bases between them.

A word on this clonotype: This may come from a read error, since a much larger clone is one base off. The chain couples TRBV28 to TRBJ2-7, with TRBD2 matching over 9 bases. Trimming removed 5 bases from V and 6 bases from J; junction bases left unmatched: 5. Germline V CDR1 and CDR2: MDHEN, SYDVKM. The CDR3 has 13 residues. CDR3: CASSVTSGLEQYF. For the CDR3, the DNA is TGTGCCAGCAGTGTCACTAGCGGGCTCGAGCAGTACTTC. The full variable domain, its missing parts supplied by reference TRBV28 and TRBJ2-7, is DVKVTQSSRYLVKRTGEKVFLECVQDMDHENMFWYRQDPGLGLRLIYFSYDVKMKEKGDIPEGYSVSREKKERFSLILESASTNQTSMYLCASSVTSGLEQYFGPGTRLTVT.

This clonotype appeared many times. The chain carries TRBV6-1 and TRBJ2-5, with D perhaps TRBD1 (6 bases). V lost 4 bases and J lost 2, with 14 bases in between. This CDR3 comprises 15 residues. Germline values: CDR1 MNHNS, CDR2 SASEGT. CDR3 protein: CASSVRLTGQETQYF. The CDR3 bases are TGTGCCAGCAGTGTCCGCCTGACAGGTCAAGAGACCCAGTACTTC.

The chain links TRBV15 to TRBJ2-1; D possibly corresponds to TRBD2 (5 bases). Trimming pared 5 bases from V and 4 bases from J, leaving 15 bases between. CDR3 length: 15 residues. Germline lookup yields CDR1 LNHNV and CDR2 YYDKDF (reference sequence). CDR3: CATSGTRVDYNEQFF. CDR3 in DNA: TGTGCCACCAGCGGAACTAGGGTAGATTACAATGAGCAGTTCTTC.

There are a few counts of this clonotype. The V call is TRBV5-1, the J call TRBJ2-1; 11 positions match TRBD2. V was clipped by 4 bases and J by 4 bases; unmatched bases: 7. The CDR3 is 16 amino acids. Germline CDR1 SGHRS, CDR2 YFSETQ. CDR3 nucleotides: TGCGCCAGCAGCATGGAGGGACTAGCGGTATACAATGAGCAGTTCTTC. Residues: CASSMEGLAVYNEQFF.